These T cell receptor beta chains were read from a single sample in a study of regulatory T cells in long-lasting Graves disease. TCRdb redid the calling of the multiplex PCR reads with MiXCR, one entry per CDR3 protein. The repertoire holds about 540,000 distinct CDR3 sequences, with roughly 14% as singletons. These data also formed part of another study, on T cells in Graves' hyperthyroidism and ophthalmopathy.

Sequencing was performed on peripheral blood mononuclear cells (PBMCs), taken at new diagnosis, from a patient treated with antithyroid drugs. Receptor source: a man younger than 40 with Graves disease. Both conserved end residues are part of each CDR3. D genes are given only for firm matches. Clone size appears in some rows only: once, few, many, or a class for an expanded clone.

v_call: TRBV29-1
j_call: TRBJ1-2
clone_size: many
d_call: NA
cdr3_nt: TGCAGCGTAATACACTGGAACAGTCTCTATGGCTACACCTTC
cdr3_aa: CSVIHWNSLYGYTF

v_call: TRBV10-1
j_call: TRBJ2-7
clone_size: many
d_call: TRBD2
cdr3_nt: TGCGCCAGCAGTGATAACCTAGCGGGGACCTACGAGCAGTACTTC
cdr3_aa: CASSDNLAGTYEQYF

v_call: TRBV2
j_call: TRBJ2-2
clone_size: many
d_call: NA
cdr3_nt: TGTGCCAGCAGTTTGACAGCTCAATACACCGGGGAGCTGTTTTTT
cdr3_aa: CASSLTAQYTGELFF

v_call: TRBV18
j_call: TRBJ2-2
clone_size: many
d_call: NA
cdr3_nt: TGTGCCAGCTCACCGTGGGGACTCAACATCGGGGAGCTGTTTTTT
cdr3_aa: CASSPWGLNIGELFF

v_call: TRBV9
j_call: TRBJ2-7
clone_size: many
d_call: NA
cdr3_nt: TGTGCCAGCAGCGGGGGACTCCCAGACGAGCAGTACTTC
cdr3_aa: CASSGGLPDEQYF

v_call: TRBV11-2
j_call: TRBJ2-7
clone_size: few
d_call: NA
cdr3_nt: TGTGCCAGCAGCTTAGATTTAGCAGGGGCCTCCTACGAGCAGTACTTC
cdr3_aa: CASSLDLAGASYEQYF

v_call: TRBV10-3
j_call: TRBJ2-7
clone_size: many
d_call: NA
cdr3_nt: TGTGCCATCAACGGGGGTAAGGTGGGTGCCGAGCAGTACTTC
cdr3_aa: CAINGGKVGAEQYF

v_call: TRBV6-2/TRBV6-3
j_call: TRBJ2-1
clone_size: NA
d_call: TRBD1
cdr3_nt: TGTGCCAGCAGACAGGACAGGGGCTCTAACAATGAGCAGTTCTTC
cdr3_aa: CASRQDRGSNNEQFF

v_call: TRBV6-2/TRBV6-3
j_call: TRBJ1-6
clone_size: NA
d_call: TRBD1
cdr3_nt: TGTGCCAGCAGTGACCGACAGGGGGCCCTTCCCCTCCACTTT
cdr3_aa: CASSDRQGALPLHF

v_call: TRBV6-1
j_call: TRBJ2-1
clone_size: few
d_call: TRBD2
cdr3_nt: TGTGCCAGCAGTGAACTACTAGCGGGAGTGACTGAGCAGTTCTTC
cdr3_aa: CASSELLAGVTEQFF

v_call: TRBV6-1
j_call: TRBJ2-2
clone_size: many
d_call: NA
cdr3_nt: TGTGCCAGCAGTCCGACCCGGTTCTCCGGGGAGCTGTTTTTT
cdr3_aa: CASSPTRFSGELFF

v_call: TRBV11-1
j_call: TRBJ1-1
clone_size: many
d_call: NA
cdr3_nt: TGTGCCAGCAGCGGGGAGAACACTGAAGCTTTCTTT
cdr3_aa: CASSGENTEAFF

v_call: TRBV11-2
j_call: TRBJ1-5
clone_size: many
d_call: NA
cdr3_nt: TGTGCCAGCAGCTTAGATCCAGGGTTCAATCAGCCCCAGCATTTT
cdr3_aa: CASSLDPGFNQPQHF

v_call: TRBV2
j_call: TRBJ1-1
clone_size: many
d_call: NA
cdr3_nt: TGTGCCAGCAGTGAAGAACGGGGGGGGAACACTGAAGCTTTCTTT
cdr3_aa: CASSEERGGNTEAFF

v_call: TRBV24-1
j_call: TRBJ2-2
clone_size: NA
d_call: TRBD2
cdr3_nt: TGTGCCACCAGTGATTTGCGCGCGGGAGGCACGAACACCGGGGAGCTGTTTTTT
cdr3_aa: CATSDLRAGGTNTGELFF

v_call: TRBV20-1
j_call: TRBJ2-3
clone_size: many
d_call: NA
cdr3_nt: TGCAGTGCTCCCTTGGGGGCAGATACGCAGTATTTT
cdr3_aa: CSAPLGADTQYF

v_call: TRBV30
j_call: TRBJ2-3
clone_size: NA
d_call: NA
cdr3_nt: TGTGCCTGGAGTGTACTTCGGGTTACTGATACGCAGTATTTT
cdr3_aa: CAWSVLRVTDTQYF

v_call: TRBV3-1
j_call: TRBJ1-2
clone_size: many
d_call: NA
cdr3_nt: TGTGCCAGCAGCCTGTTGACGGGAGAGGGCTACACCTTC
cdr3_aa: CASSLLTGEGYTF

v_call: TRBV6-2/TRBV6-3
j_call: TRBJ2-5
clone_size: NA
d_call: NA
cdr3_nt: TGTGCCAGCGATTCCCCGGGAGAGACCCAGTACTTC
cdr3_aa: CASDSPGETQYF

v_call: TRBV6-1
j_call: TRBJ2-7
clone_size: NA
d_call: NA
cdr3_nt: TGTGCCAGCAGTGGATGGATAACGGAGGCTGCCTACGAGCAGTACTTC
cdr3_aa: CASSGWITEAAYEQYF

v_call: TRBV12-3/TRBV12-4
j_call: TRBJ2-7
clone_size: many
d_call: TRBD2
cdr3_nt: TGTGCCAGCACTCCGGGACTAGCGGATATCTACGAGCAGTACTTC
cdr3_aa: CASTPGLADIYEQYF

v_call: TRBV15
j_call: TRBJ2-2
clone_size: few
d_call: TRBD1
cdr3_nt: TGTGCCACCAGCGTCGGGACAGGACTGACCGGGGAGCTGTTTTTT
cdr3_aa: CATSVGTGLTGELFF

v_call: TRBV19
j_call: TRBJ2-7
clone_size: NA
d_call: NA
cdr3_nt: TGTGCCAGTAGTATCACAGGGAGCGAGCAGTACTTC
cdr3_aa: CASSITGSEQYF

v_call: TRBV18
j_call: TRBJ2-3
clone_size: NA
d_call: TRBD2
cdr3_nt: TGTGCCAGCTCCGGGACTAGCGGGGTGGCAGATACGCAGTATTTT
cdr3_aa: CASSGTSGVADTQYF

v_call: TRBV20-1
j_call: TRBJ1-5
clone_size: NA
d_call: NA
cdr3_nt: TGCAGTGCGAACCGGCCGGGGGCTAGCAATCAGCCCCAGCATTTT
cdr3_aa: CSANRPGASNQPQHF

v_call: TRBV6-1
j_call: TRBJ2-1
clone_size: many
d_call: TRBD1
cdr3_nt: TGTGCCAGCAGCTTGGGAACAGGGGCTGAGCAGTTCTTC
cdr3_aa: CASSLGTGAEQFF

v_call: TRBV11-1
j_call: TRBJ2-1
clone_size: NA
d_call: TRBD2
cdr3_nt: TGTGCCAGCAGCGCGCGGCTATTACTAGCGGGGGTGAATGAGCAGTTCTTC
cdr3_aa: CASSARLLLAGVNEQFF

v_call: TRBV12-3/TRBV12-4
j_call: TRBJ1-1
clone_size: many
d_call: NA
cdr3_nt: TGTGCCAGCAGCTTAGGACCGAACACTGAAGCTTTCTTT
cdr3_aa: CASSLGPNTEAFF

v_call: TRBV19
j_call: TRBJ2-7
clone_size: few
d_call: TRBD2
cdr3_nt: TGTGCCAGTAGTATTGTAGCGGGAGGGGGGACCTACGAGCAGTACTTC
cdr3_aa: CASSIVAGGGTYEQYF

v_call: TRBV12-3/TRBV12-4
j_call: TRBJ2-7
clone_size: many
d_call: NA
cdr3_nt: TGTGCCAGCAGACCCAGGGGAGCGATCTACGAGCAGTACTTC
cdr3_aa: CASRPRGAIYEQYF

v_call: TRBV5-4
j_call: TRBJ2-7
clone_size: few
d_call: NA
cdr3_nt: TGTGCCAGCAGCCCCGTGGGAGGGCCAGGGGGCGTATACGAGCAGTACTTC
cdr3_aa: CASSPVGGPGGVYEQYF

v_call: TRBV5-5
j_call: TRBJ2-1
clone_size: few
d_call: NA
cdr3_nt: TGTGCCAGCAGCTTGGAGGAGAGGGGGGATAGCGATGAGCAGTTCTTC
cdr3_aa: CASSLEERGDSDEQFF

v_call: TRBV28
j_call: TRBJ2-1
clone_size: NA
d_call: TRBD2
cdr3_nt: TGTGCCAGCAGTCCGAGCGGACTAGCGGGGTCAGGGCAGTTCTTC
cdr3_aa: CASSPSGLAGSGQFF

v_call: TRBV29-1
j_call: TRBJ2-5
clone_size: many
d_call: TRBD2
cdr3_nt: TGCAGCGTTGAAGAGGGGAGGGATCAAGAGACCCAGTACTTC
cdr3_aa: CSVEEGRDQETQYF

v_call: TRBV27
j_call: TRBJ2-3
clone_size: NA
d_call: NA
cdr3_nt: TGTGCCAGCAGTTTAGGGCCTTATAATGGGGTTACGCAGTATTTT
cdr3_aa: CASSLGPYNGVTQYF

v_call: TRBV20-1
j_call: TRBJ2-1
clone_size: many
d_call: NA
cdr3_nt: TGCAGTGCACGACCTTTAGCGGTACAGCCCTACAATGAGCAGTTCTTC
cdr3_aa: CSARPLAVQPYNEQFF

v_call: TRBV6-1
j_call: TRBJ2-3
clone_size: many
d_call: TRBD2
cdr3_nt: TGTGCCAGCAGTGGGGGGAGGGCCGGAACAGATACGCAGTATTTT
cdr3_aa: CASSGGRAGTDTQYF

v_call: TRBV18
j_call: TRBJ2-1
clone_size: NA
d_call: TRBD2
cdr3_nt: TGTGCCAGCTCACCGCCAGCCGGGACTAGCGACTACCACGAGCAGTTCTTC
cdr3_aa: CASSPPAGTSDYHEQFF

v_call: TRBV6-1
j_call: TRBJ1-4
clone_size: many
d_call: NA
cdr3_nt: TGTGCCACCGCCTCGAATAGAGGGGAAAAACTGTTTTTT
cdr3_aa: CATASNRGEKLFF

v_call: TRBV6-5
j_call: TRBJ2-7
clone_size: many
d_call: NA
cdr3_nt: TGTGCCAGCAGTTACTCGACGGCGGGGACAGCCTACGAGCAGTACTTC
cdr3_aa: CASSYSTAGTAYEQYF

v_call: TRBV3-1
j_call: TRBJ2-5
clone_size: NA
d_call: NA
cdr3_nt: TGTGCCAGCGGCCAGAGGACCCAGTACTTC
cdr3_aa: CASGQRTQYF

v_call: TRBV2
j_call: TRBJ2-7
clone_size: many
d_call: TRBD2
cdr3_nt: TGTGCCAGCAGCGCCGGGACTAGCGGGAGAAGGGCCGGCGAGCAGTACTTC
cdr3_aa: CASSAGTSGRRAGEQYF

v_call: TRBV20-1
j_call: TRBJ2-7
clone_size: many
d_call: NA
cdr3_nt: TGCAGTGCTAGAGATCTGAATTGGGGTGGGGGCTACGAGCAGTACTTC
cdr3_aa: CSARDLNWGGGYEQYF

v_call: TRBV27
j_call: TRBJ1-1
clone_size: few
d_call: NA
cdr3_nt: TGTGCCAGCCTCCCCGGGGAGAGGAACACTGAAGCTTTCTTT
cdr3_aa: CASLPGERNTEAFF

v_call: TRBV18
j_call: TRBJ2-1
clone_size: few
d_call: NA
cdr3_nt: TGTGCCAGCTCACCGACTCTCAGGGAAAGTCTTCGGAATGAGCAGTTCTTC
cdr3_aa: CASSPTLRESLRNEQFF

v_call: TRBV6-1
j_call: TRBJ1-3
clone_size: NA
d_call: NA
cdr3_nt: TGTGCCAGCAGCCCGGCGGACAACACCATATATTTT
cdr3_aa: CASSPADNTIYF

v_call: TRBV9
j_call: TRBJ2-3
clone_size: many
d_call: NA
cdr3_nt: TGTGCCAGCAACGCACGATGGGTCACAGATACGCAGTATTTT
cdr3_aa: CASNARWVTDTQYF

v_call: TRBV5-1
j_call: TRBJ2-1
clone_size: many
d_call: NA
cdr3_nt: TGCGCCAGCAGCTCGGAGACTTCCTACAATGAGCAGTTCTTC
cdr3_aa: CASSSETSYNEQFF

v_call: TRBV6-2/TRBV6-3
j_call: TRBJ1-5
clone_size: few
d_call: NA
cdr3_nt: TGTGCCAGCCCGGTCCAGGCCCATTATCAGCCCCAGCATTTT
cdr3_aa: CASPVQAHYQPQHF

v_call: TRBV30
j_call: TRBJ2-1
clone_size: NA
d_call: NA
cdr3_nt: TGTGCCTGGAGTGTTGACAGAATGATCTACAATGAGCAGTTCTTC
cdr3_aa: CAWSVDRMIYNEQFF

v_call: TRBV2
j_call: TRBJ2-3
clone_size: many
d_call: NA
cdr3_nt: TGTGCCAGGGGGGGCGCTAGCACAGATACGCAGTATTTT
cdr3_aa: CARGGASTDTQYF

v_call: TRBV29-1
j_call: TRBJ2-5
clone_size: many
d_call: NA
cdr3_nt: TGCAGCGTCAAGGGACGGTTCCAAGAGACCCAGTACTTC
cdr3_aa: CSVKGRFQETQYF

v_call: TRBV30
j_call: TRBJ2-4
clone_size: NA
d_call: TRBD1
cdr3_nt: TGTGCCTGGAGTGTACTAGGGGGCTACATTCAGTACTTC
cdr3_aa: CAWSVLGGYIQYF

v_call: TRBV25-1
j_call: TRBJ2-3
clone_size: NA
d_call: NA
cdr3_nt: TGTGCCAGCGCTAAGGCCCAGGCCCTCACAGATACGCAGTATTTT
cdr3_aa: CASAKAQALTDTQYF